This T cell receptor beta chain appears in the sequencing data of a study of CD8 T cells in Susac syndrome. This CDR3 has 16 amino acids. CDR1 and CDR2 from the germline V gene are SEHNR and FQNEAQ (reference sequence). Trimming removed 5 bases from V and 4 bases from J, with 21 bases in between. Random hexamers were used to reverse transcribe an amount of about 0.45 to 1 ug RNA. TCRdb reanalysed the immunoSEQ multiplex PCR reads using MiXCR and keeps one entry per CDR3 protein. Seen here are more than 200,000 distinct CDR3 sequences, roughly nine tenths observed once, and the top ten hold roughly 0.13%.

Sequencing was done on a sample of CD8+ T cells from PBMCs. J is TRBJ2-7 and V is TRBV7-9; D possibly matches TRBD1 or TRBD2 (5 bases each). The receptor comes from a human donor with multiple sclerosis. The DNA for the CDR3 is TGTGCCAGCAGCACCCCCTCCGGACCGAGGGGATACGAGCAGTACTTC. Residues: CASSTPSGPRGYEQYF. The variable domain in full, with the rest retrieved from reference TRBV7-9 and TRBJ2-7, is DTGVSQNPRHKITKRGQNVTFRCDPISEHNRLYWYRQTLGQGPEFLTYFQNEAQLEKSRLLSDRFSAERPKGSFSTLEIQRTEQGDSAMYLCASSTPSGPRGYEQYFGPGTRLTVT.